These 10 T cell receptor beta chains originate from one sample sequenced in a study of cytomegalovirus exposure and HLA in healthy donors (dated by TCRdb to about 2017). The library relied on the immunoSEQ multiplex PCR assay. The multiplex PCR relied on a mix of 60 forward primers for TCR Vbeta segments and 13 reverse primers for TCR Jbeta segments. Held by TCRdb, this immuneACCESS table contains in-frame sequences only and omits some clones. Under half of the omission traces to an unresolved V gene where checked; the cause of the rest is unknown. The sample table shows about 83,000 clones, and roughly 76% are seen once. The ten largest make up about 1.9% of the sample. Input material: PBMCs. The receptor set was obtained from a woman aged 25 to 39 in good health and CMV-seronegative.

This clone was picked up a small number of times. The chain couples TRBV15 to TRBJ2-1; TRBD1 agrees at 8 bases. V gave up 0 bases and J gave up 8 bases; unmatched junction bases: 3. Per the germline V gene, CDR1 is LNHNV and CDR2 is YYDKDF (reference sequence). The CDR3 contains 14 residues. CDR3 bases: TGTGCCACCAGCAGAGATCCGGACAGGGATGAGCAGTTCTTC. Translating gives CATSRDPDRDEQFF.

The V and J genes are TRBV4-1 and TRBJ2-7, with 13 bases that match TRBD2. The CDR3 runs 17 residues. V shed 0 bases and J 2 bases; nucleotides not matched to a gene: 4. Germline lookup yields CDR1 MGHRA and CDR2 YSYEKL. The CDR3 loop reads CASSQDSTSGRAYEQYF. Written as DNA, the CDR3 is TGCGCCAGCAGCCAAGATTCAACTAGCGGGAGGGCCTACGAGCAGTACTTC.

The chain carries TRBV30 and TRBJ2-5; 13 nucleotides line up with TRBD2. The DNA end lines up better with TRBJ2-7; the J call may be wrong. The CDR3 has 16 residues. The germline V gene encodes CDR1 GTSNPN and CDR2 SVGIG (reference sequence). CDR3 coding DNA: TGTGCCTGGACCGCAGGGACTAGCGGGACCTCCTACGAGCAGTACTTC. This translates into CAWTAGTSGTSYEQYF.

The gene calls are TRBV27 and TRBJ2-1; 10 bases are shared with TRBD1. Per the germline V gene, CDR1 is MNHEY and CDR2 is SMNVEV (reference sequence). With V trimmed by 6 bases and J by 6 bases, 11 bases remained unmatched. The CDR3 spans 16 residues. The CDR3 DNA sequence: TGTGCCAGCAGGTCACCGGGACAGGGGTTAGGCAATGAGCAGTTCTTC. It is translated as CASRSPGQGLGNEQFF.

The CDR3 DNA reads as TGTGCCAGCAGCTTCTCACAGGGCTCCTACGAGCAGTACTTC. It codes for CASSFSQGSYEQYF. The rearrangement links TRBV28 to TRBJ2-7; maybe TRBD1 (6 bases). There are 14 residues in the CDR3. The germline V and J ends were trimmed by 6 bases and 0 bases, with 12 bases remaining between them. Germline V gives CDR1 MDHEN, CDR2 SYDVKM.

The V gene is TRBV11-2, the J gene TRBJ1-1; TRBD1 matches at 7 bases. The CDR3 loop spans 15 amino acids. The trim removed 5 bases at V and 6 bases at J, leaving 12 bases unmatched. Germline CDR1 reads SGHAT; CDR2 reads FQNNGV. CDR3 coding DNA: TGTGCCAGCAGCGCCCGACAGGGAAAAATTTCTGAAGCTTTCTTT. Translated, it gives CASSARQGKISEAFF. The full variable domain, rest sourced from reference TRBV11-2 and TRBJ1-1, is EAGVAQSPRYKIIEKRQSVAFWCNPISGHATLYWYQQILGQGPKLLIQFQNNGVVDDSQLPKDRFSAERLKGVDSTLKIQPAKLEDSAVYLCASSARQGKISEAFFGQGTRLTVV.

J is TRBJ2-3 and V is TRBV19; tentative D call: TRBD1 (5 bases). Germline V gives CDR1 LNHDA, CDR2 SQIVND (reference sequence). Trimming cost V 5 bases and J 0 bases, with 12 bases left between them. The CDR3 is 15 residues long. The CDR3 DNA is TGTGCCAGTAGTTTGGGCCCAGGGAGCACAGATACGCAGTATTTT. Translation: CASSLGPGSTDTQYF.

V and J are TRBV14 and TRBJ1-1; no definite D call. Trimming removed 7 bases from V and 7 bases from J, with 13 bases in between. Germline CDR1 reads SGHDN; CDR2 reads FVKESK. The CDR3 length is 12 residues. CDR3 in DNA: TGTGCCAGCATAGGGATGGGAGGTGAAGCTTTCTTT. Translation: CASIGMGGEAFF.

In its sample, this clone was seen a few times. This rearrangement joins TRBV30 to TRBJ2-5; TRBD2 matches at 16 bases. The V and J ends lost 4 bases and 10 bases, in that order; junction bases with no gene match: 9. The CDR3 is 15 residues long. Germline V gene data show CDR1 as GTSNPN and CDR2 as SVGIG (reference sequence). The DNA for the CDR3 is TGTGCCTGGACTGTAACCGGGACTAGCGGGAGGGGCCAGTACTTC. Residues: CAWTVTGTSGRGQYF.

The chain is built from TRBV19 and TRBJ1-5, with D unresolved. V was cut by 7 bases and J by 7 bases, with 11 bases left in between. There are 12 residues in the CDR3. CDR1 is LNHDA, CDR2 SQIVND, per germline (reference sequence). The CDR3 DNA is TGTGCCAGTAACGATGTTGGCCAGCCCCAGCATTTT. Its translation is CASNDVGQPQHF.